This TCR beta chain stems from a study of T cells after yellow fever vaccination. General study points: The study noted that FACS-sorted repertoires could contain abundant clonotypes contaminating from the bulk population.

This clonotype was recorded a few times. Its specificity is unknown. Trimming pared 4 bases from V and 1 base from J, leaving 11 bases between. The CDR3 spans 14 residues. The germline V gene has CDR1 SGHRS and CDR2 YFSETQ. TCRdb recomputed calls from the 5' RACE reads with MiXCR, one row per CDR3 protein. The table includes 250,000 to 400,000 distinct CDR3 sequences, approximately 4.3% detected once. This chain links TRBV5-1 with TRBJ2-5; D gene uncertain. Sample: PBMCs, taken 15 days after the yellow fever booster vaccination. The receptor was derived from a man aged 18 to 35 who received the YFV17D yellow fever vaccine. The DNA for the CDR3 is TGCGCCAGCAGCCACTCGTCAAGCCAAGAGACCCAGTACTTC. As protein: CASSHSSSQETQYF.